A single sample is the source of the 26 T cell receptor beta chains below, sequenced in a study of T cells after yellow fever vaccination. In TCRdb, the 5' RACE reads were re-called with MiXCR into one record per CDR3 protein. The sample lists some 290,000 distinct CDR3 sequences; about 10% were seen once. Sequencing used CD4+ T cells sorted from PBMCs, obtained 45 days after the yellow fever booster vaccination. The receptors were gathered from a man aged 18 to 29 who received the YFV17D yellow fever vaccine.

V gene TRBV19 combines with J gene TRBJ2-1, with TRBD2 as a possible D gene (5 bases). This CDR3 has 14 residues. Per germline, CDR1 LNHDA and CDR2 SQIVND (reference sequence). V lost 5 bases, J lost 7 bases, and 15 bases lay in between. CDR3 region: CASSVLARGNEQFF. Written as DNA, the CDR3 is TGTGCCAGTAGTGTTCTAGCCCGAGGTAATGAGCAGTTCTTC.

Only a few counts were recorded for this clonotype. The chain carries TRBV6-6 and TRBJ2-3; D is ambiguous. Trimming stripped 0 bases from V and 2 bases from J, with 9 bases between. CDR1 is MNHNY, CDR2 SVGAGI, per germline (reference sequence). The CDR3 spans 15 residues. In nucleotides, the CDR3 is TGTGCCAGCAGTTACTCGCCTTCCATCACAGATACGCAGTATTTT. Translating gives CASSYSPSITDTQYF.

The J gene is TRBJ2-5, the V gene TRBV11-2, with D perhaps matching TRBD2 (6 bases). The V end was cut by 4 bases, the J end by 2 bases, with 17 bases between. CDR3 size: 16 residues. Germline V gene lookup returns CDR1 SGHAT and CDR2 FQNNGV. The CDR3: CASSSWAAGKQETQYF. In DNA form, the CDR3 reads TGTGCCAGCAGCTCGTGGGCGGCGGGGAAACAAGAGACCCAGTACTTC.

This chain links TRBV12-3 or TRBV12-4 with TRBJ2-7, with 7 bases identical to TRBD1. CDR3 length: 13 residues. After removal of 4 bases from V and 6 bases from J, the junction contained 6 bases not matched to a gene. CDR3 residues: CASSYRGDGEQYV. The CDR3 nucleotides read TGTGCCAGCAGTTACAGGGGTGATGGCGAGCAGTACGTC.

This clonotype has at least ten counts. The chain uses TRBV5-1 and TRBJ2-1; the match to TRBD1 covers 10 bases. The V and J ends lost 5 bases and 4 bases, in that order; junction bases with no gene match: 3. The CDR3 loop spans 14 amino acids. CDR1 and CDR2 from the germline V gene are SGHRS and YFSETQ. CDR3 nucleotide sequence: TGCGCCAGCAGTCCGGGACAGGGGTACAATGAGCAGTTCTTC. The encoded protein is CASSPGQGYNEQFF.

This clonotype was observed a few times. The V gene is TRBV25-1, the J gene TRBJ1-4, with TRBD1 matching over 9 bases. The CDR3 has 15 residues. Per germline, CDR1 MGHDK and CDR2 SYGVNS. V gave up 6 bases and J gave up 5 bases; unmatched junction bases: 7. This chain's CDR3 is CASSLVGTGNEKLFF. CDR3 coding DNA: TGTGCCAGCAGCTTGGTTGGGACAGGGAATGAAAAACTGTTTTTT.

This clonotype has a handful of counts. This chain uses TRBV12-3 or TRBV12-4 with TRBJ2-6; D unclear. The CDR3 length is 14 residues. Deletions cut 5 bases from V and 4 bases from J, with 9 bases between. CDR3 coding DNA: TGTGCCAGCAGTCCCCAAGAGGGGGCCAACGTCCTGACTTTC. Protein sequence: CASSPQEGANVLTF.

This clonotype was seen only a few times. One end of the junction does not line up with germline, which may come from a read error. This chain links TRBV10-2 with TRBJ2-1; D is uncertain. The CDR3 runs to 13 residues. Germline assignment: CDR1 WSHSY and CDR2 SAAADI. The CDR3 DNA is TGCGCCAGCAATGAGGCCTACTACAATGAGCAGTTCTTC. Protein product: CASNEAYYNEQFF.

This clonotype was seen at least ten times. This rearrangement joins TRBV20-1 to TRBJ1-5, with 7 bases lining up with TRBD1. Unmatched junction bases numbered 13, after V lost 0 bases and J lost 5 bases. Germline-derived CDR1 and CDR2 are DFQATT and SNEGSKA (reference sequence). This CDR3 has 17 residues. The CDR3 coding sequence is TGCAGTGCTAGAGATCCCCTCAACAGGGGCGGTCATCAGCCCCAGCATTTT. Residues: CSARDPLNRGGHQPQHF.

This clonotype was seen a few times. This chain joins TRBV5-1 and TRBJ1-2; 10 bases fit TRBD1. CDR1 SGHRS and CDR2 YFSETQ come from the germline V gene. V lost 3 bases to trimming and J lost 6 bases; unmatched junction nucleotides: 8. The CDR3 is 15 amino acids. In nucleotides, the CDR3 is TGCGCCAGCAGCTCCTCGACAGGGGGCAGGAATGGCTACACCTTC. Protein sequence: CASSSSTGGRNGYTF.

This clonotype has a single count. This chain connects TRBV14 to TRBJ1-2; 9 nucleotides match TRBD1. The CDR3 covers 14 residues. The germline V gene encodes CDR1 SGHDN and CDR2 FVKESK. With V trimmed by 0 bases and J by 7 bases, 3 bases remained unmatched. CDR3 bases: TGTGCCAGCAGCCAAGAAGGGACAGGGTTTGGCTACACCTTC. Translated, it gives CASSQEGTGFGYTF.

This rearrangement joins TRBV27 to TRBJ1-3; D unresolved. Germline V gene sequence: CDR1 MNHEY, CDR2 SMNVEV (reference sequence). V was cut by 5 bases and J by 0 bases, with 8 bases left in between. This CDR3 has 14 amino acids. The CDR3 sequence is CASSQLSSGNTIYF. CDR3 bases: TGTGCCAGCAGTCAGCTCTCCTCTGGAAACACCATATATTTT.

The chain combines TRBV7-2 with TRBJ2-2; no reliable D call. Germline V gene lookup returns CDR1 SGHTA and CDR2 FQGNSA. V lost 8 bases and J lost 1, with 11 bases in between. The CDR3 is 14 amino acids. The CDR3 DNA follows: TGTGCCAGCCGTCTCAGGAGGAACACCGGGGAGCTGTTTTTT. It codes for CASRLRRNTGELFF. Based on the CDR3 plus reference TRBV7-2 and TRBJ2-2, the full variable domain is GAGVSQSPSNKVTEKGKDVELRCDPISGHTALYWYRQSLGQGLEFLIYFQGNSAPDKSGLPSDRFSAERTGGSVSTLTIQRTQQEDSAVYLCASRLRRNTGELFFGEGSRLTVL.

The genes are TRBV20-1 and TRBJ1-5; D is unresolved. In germline, CDR1 is DFQATT, CDR2 SNEGSKA (reference sequence). Trimming took 7 bases from V and 0 from J, leaving 10 bases between them. CDR3 length equals 13 residues. The CDR3 region is CSVARGSNQPQHF. The CDR3 region has the DNA TGCAGTGTAGCTCGGGGTAGCAATCAGCCCCAGCATTTT.

The V and J genes are TRBV7-2 and TRBJ2-3; TRBD2 matches 9 bases. Germline trimming cut 5 bases from V and 4 bases from J; bases unmatched to any gene: 4. This CDR3 is built from 14 residues. Germline V CDR1 and CDR2: SGHTA, FQGNSA. Written as DNA, the CDR3 is TGTGCCAGCAGCACAGGGACTAGCTCAGATACGCAGTATTTT. Residues: CASSTGTSSDTQYF.

On this clonotype itself: A read error may be the cause here, since a much bigger clone is one base away. The rearrangement links TRBV5-1 to TRBJ2-2; D possibly corresponds to TRBD2 (6 bases). The CDR3 totals 13 residues. CDR1 SGHRS and CDR2 YFSETQ come from the germline V gene. The CDR3 region has the DNA TGCGCCAGCAGGGTCCAGCCTTCCGGGGGGCTGTTTTTT. Its protein product is CASRVQPSGGLFF.

In this sample, this clonotype turned up many times. The chain carries TRBV4-1 and TRBJ1-2; 8 nucleotides align to TRBD1. V was clipped by 1 base and J by 3 bases; unmatched bases: 13. This CDR3 is 18 amino acids long. Germline CDR1 reads MGHRA; CDR2 reads YSYEKL. CDR3 protein: CASSQGKGRQGRDYGYTF. The CDR3 DNA is TGCGCCAGCAGCCAAGGAAAGGGACGACAGGGGAGGGACTATGGCTACACCTTC.

The V gene is TRBV27, the J gene TRBJ2-4; the match to TRBD1 covers 10 bases. V shed 8 bases, J shed 3 bases, and the junction held 16 bases outside the gene matches. Germline-derived CDR1 and CDR2 are MNHEY and SMNVEV (reference sequence). The length of the CDR3 is 18 residues. The CDR3 loop is CASGSQTGGVFVKNIQYF. CDR3 coding DNA: TGTGCCAGCGGATCCCAGACAGGGGGCGTTTTTGTCAAAAACATTCAGTACTTC.

This clonotype was seen a handful of times. V gene TRBV20-1 combines with J gene TRBJ2-1; 10 bases are shared with TRBD2. CDR3 length equals 11 residues. Germline values: CDR1 DFQATT, CDR2 SNEGSKA (reference sequence). J gave up 15 bases and V 4 bases, and 6 bases lay outside the gene matches. DNA for the CDR3: TGCAGTGCTATCACTAGCGGGGAGGTGTTCTTC. It is translated as CSAITSGEVFF.

This clonotype was recorded many times. J is TRBJ2-1 and V is TRBV5-6; 7 nucleotides match TRBD1. Germline V gene sequence: CDR1 SGHDT, CDR2 YYEEEE. This CDR3 spans 16 amino acids. Losses at the gene ends were 2 bases for V and 5 bases for J; bases not matched to a gene: 10. The CDR3, as DNA: TGTGCCAGCAGCTTTCATCCGACAGGGATCAACAATGAGCAGTTCTTC. Translation gives CASSFHPTGINNEQFF.

V gene TRBV12-3 or TRBV12-4 combines with J gene TRBJ2-3, with TRBD2 identical over 11 bases. The ends lost 6 bases at V and 2 bases at J; junction bases unmatched: 10. The CDR3 contains 17 residues. The CDR3 sequence: CASRPSGGSGVTDTQYF. The CDR3 coding sequence is TGTGCCAGCAGGCCTAGCGGGGGGTCTGGAGTCACAGATACGCAGTATTTT.

This clonotype was seen many times. The chain is built from TRBV7-9 and TRBJ2-5; D tentatively fits TRBD1 or TRBD2 (5 bases each). V was shortened by 5 bases and J by 2 bases, with 15 bases between the two germline ends. The germline CDR1 and CDR2 sequences are SEHNR and FQNEAQ (reference sequence). The CDR3 contains 15 residues. The CDR3 coding sequence is TGTGCCAGCAGCCTCCGAGGGGCTAGGCAAGAGACCCAGTACTTC. It is translated as CASSLRGARQETQYF.

In this sample, this clonotype turned up many times. This chain connects TRBV4-1 to TRBJ1-5, with D maybe TRBD1 (6 bases). The germline V gene has CDR1 MGHRA and CDR2 YSYEKL. The germline V and J ends were trimmed by 0 bases and 6 bases, with 15 bases remaining between them. This CDR3 has 16 amino acids. CDR3 nucleotides: TGCGCCAGCAGCCAAGACCCGGGGGCCAAGGGTCAGCCCCAGCATTTT. The encoded protein is CASSQDPGAKGQPQHF.

The genes are TRBV4-2 and TRBJ2-2; TRBD1 matches at 7 bases. V was pared by 2 bases and J by 4 bases, with 7 bases of the junction left unmatched. Germline V gives CDR1 LGHNA, CDR2 YNFKEQ. CDR3 length: 16 amino acids. CDR3 DNA: TGTGCCAGCAGCCAATCCTCAGGGGGTTTCACCGGGGAGCTGTTTTTT. Translating gives CASSQSSGGFTGELFF.

This clonotype was seen more than once but under ten times. The chain joins TRBV2 to TRBJ2-3; D may be TRBD1 or TRBD2 (5 bases each). The CDR3 runs 14 residues. V was cut by 9 bases and J by 4 bases, with 17 bases left in between. Germline V CDR1 and CDR2: SNHLY, FYNNEI. Here the CDR3 reads CASARDPSPDTQYF. The CDR3 DNA sequence: TGTGCCAGTGCCCGGGACCCCTCCCCAGATACGCAGTATTTT.

The chain has TRBV3-1 and TRBJ2-5; D tentatively fits TRBD1 or TRBD2 (6 bases each). Between the trimmed V and J ends, which lost 1 base and 4 bases, there was a span of 13 bases. Germline CDR1 reads LGHDT; CDR2 reads YNNKEL (reference sequence). The CDR3 has 15 amino acids. The CDR3 coding sequence is TGTGCCAGCAGCCAAGTCTCCGGGGGCCGAGAGACCCAGTACTTC. Protein product: CASSQVSGGRETQYF.